The T cell receptor beta chain under discussion was sequenced for a study of metastatic and nonmetastatic thyroid tumors. All patients reached thyroid surgery having received no treatment beforehand. This clone was seen many times. Antigen specificity is unknown. Findings and caveats of the study: TCR beta diversity was reportedly significantly higher in malignant thyroid tumors than benign nodules, in blood and tumor.

TCRdb re-analyzed the PCR reads using MiXCR. The sample includes about 15,000 clones, roughly 24% of them seen just once. Germline values: CDR1 DFQATT, CDR2 SNEGSKA (reference sequence). The CDR3 contains 13 residues. The V and J ends lost 0 bases and 7 bases respectively, with 10 bases between them. Sequences were obtained from tumor tissue. This clonotype originated in a female donor with papillary thyroid cancer or a benign thyroid nodule (not recorded which). Some clones in this sample may be carry-over from other donors' samples. The chain has TRBV20-1 and TRBJ1-5; D is undetermined. The CDR3 nucleotides are TGCAGTGCTAGAGATAGGGAGTCGCAGCCCCAGCATTTT. Its protein is CSARDRESQPQHF.